This T cell receptor (beta chain) comes out of a study of blood T cell repertoires in COVID-19. As for the study in general: Both acute and convalescent COVID-19 samples were obtained from the United States, Italy and Spain. PBMCs, B-cell-depleted T cells, or T cells provided the cDNA or gDNA that made up the material.

Authors' data handling: The assay estimated nucleated cells by amplifying reference gene primers. The repertoire was sequenced with immunoSEQ multiplex PCR; TCRdb's copy has only in-frame clones and lacks some. D and trimming come from the DNA, and the V and J calls and clone size come from that table. Here the sample spans 200,000 or so clones, about 88% being singletons. Germline V gene data show CDR1 as MNHEY and CDR2 as SVGAGI. V lost 6 bases and J 3 bases, leaving 16 bases between the germline ends. This CDR3 is 15 amino acids long. Sequencing input: peripheral blood. J is TRBJ2-3 and V is TRBV6-5; a possible D gene is TRBD2 (6 bases). This receptor was identified in a man aged 65 to 85 with acute or convalescent COVID-19. The CDR3 DNA is TGTGCCAGCAGAAACCTGGAGGGGTTGACAGATACGCAGTATTTT. Encoded protein: CASRNLEGLTDTQYF.